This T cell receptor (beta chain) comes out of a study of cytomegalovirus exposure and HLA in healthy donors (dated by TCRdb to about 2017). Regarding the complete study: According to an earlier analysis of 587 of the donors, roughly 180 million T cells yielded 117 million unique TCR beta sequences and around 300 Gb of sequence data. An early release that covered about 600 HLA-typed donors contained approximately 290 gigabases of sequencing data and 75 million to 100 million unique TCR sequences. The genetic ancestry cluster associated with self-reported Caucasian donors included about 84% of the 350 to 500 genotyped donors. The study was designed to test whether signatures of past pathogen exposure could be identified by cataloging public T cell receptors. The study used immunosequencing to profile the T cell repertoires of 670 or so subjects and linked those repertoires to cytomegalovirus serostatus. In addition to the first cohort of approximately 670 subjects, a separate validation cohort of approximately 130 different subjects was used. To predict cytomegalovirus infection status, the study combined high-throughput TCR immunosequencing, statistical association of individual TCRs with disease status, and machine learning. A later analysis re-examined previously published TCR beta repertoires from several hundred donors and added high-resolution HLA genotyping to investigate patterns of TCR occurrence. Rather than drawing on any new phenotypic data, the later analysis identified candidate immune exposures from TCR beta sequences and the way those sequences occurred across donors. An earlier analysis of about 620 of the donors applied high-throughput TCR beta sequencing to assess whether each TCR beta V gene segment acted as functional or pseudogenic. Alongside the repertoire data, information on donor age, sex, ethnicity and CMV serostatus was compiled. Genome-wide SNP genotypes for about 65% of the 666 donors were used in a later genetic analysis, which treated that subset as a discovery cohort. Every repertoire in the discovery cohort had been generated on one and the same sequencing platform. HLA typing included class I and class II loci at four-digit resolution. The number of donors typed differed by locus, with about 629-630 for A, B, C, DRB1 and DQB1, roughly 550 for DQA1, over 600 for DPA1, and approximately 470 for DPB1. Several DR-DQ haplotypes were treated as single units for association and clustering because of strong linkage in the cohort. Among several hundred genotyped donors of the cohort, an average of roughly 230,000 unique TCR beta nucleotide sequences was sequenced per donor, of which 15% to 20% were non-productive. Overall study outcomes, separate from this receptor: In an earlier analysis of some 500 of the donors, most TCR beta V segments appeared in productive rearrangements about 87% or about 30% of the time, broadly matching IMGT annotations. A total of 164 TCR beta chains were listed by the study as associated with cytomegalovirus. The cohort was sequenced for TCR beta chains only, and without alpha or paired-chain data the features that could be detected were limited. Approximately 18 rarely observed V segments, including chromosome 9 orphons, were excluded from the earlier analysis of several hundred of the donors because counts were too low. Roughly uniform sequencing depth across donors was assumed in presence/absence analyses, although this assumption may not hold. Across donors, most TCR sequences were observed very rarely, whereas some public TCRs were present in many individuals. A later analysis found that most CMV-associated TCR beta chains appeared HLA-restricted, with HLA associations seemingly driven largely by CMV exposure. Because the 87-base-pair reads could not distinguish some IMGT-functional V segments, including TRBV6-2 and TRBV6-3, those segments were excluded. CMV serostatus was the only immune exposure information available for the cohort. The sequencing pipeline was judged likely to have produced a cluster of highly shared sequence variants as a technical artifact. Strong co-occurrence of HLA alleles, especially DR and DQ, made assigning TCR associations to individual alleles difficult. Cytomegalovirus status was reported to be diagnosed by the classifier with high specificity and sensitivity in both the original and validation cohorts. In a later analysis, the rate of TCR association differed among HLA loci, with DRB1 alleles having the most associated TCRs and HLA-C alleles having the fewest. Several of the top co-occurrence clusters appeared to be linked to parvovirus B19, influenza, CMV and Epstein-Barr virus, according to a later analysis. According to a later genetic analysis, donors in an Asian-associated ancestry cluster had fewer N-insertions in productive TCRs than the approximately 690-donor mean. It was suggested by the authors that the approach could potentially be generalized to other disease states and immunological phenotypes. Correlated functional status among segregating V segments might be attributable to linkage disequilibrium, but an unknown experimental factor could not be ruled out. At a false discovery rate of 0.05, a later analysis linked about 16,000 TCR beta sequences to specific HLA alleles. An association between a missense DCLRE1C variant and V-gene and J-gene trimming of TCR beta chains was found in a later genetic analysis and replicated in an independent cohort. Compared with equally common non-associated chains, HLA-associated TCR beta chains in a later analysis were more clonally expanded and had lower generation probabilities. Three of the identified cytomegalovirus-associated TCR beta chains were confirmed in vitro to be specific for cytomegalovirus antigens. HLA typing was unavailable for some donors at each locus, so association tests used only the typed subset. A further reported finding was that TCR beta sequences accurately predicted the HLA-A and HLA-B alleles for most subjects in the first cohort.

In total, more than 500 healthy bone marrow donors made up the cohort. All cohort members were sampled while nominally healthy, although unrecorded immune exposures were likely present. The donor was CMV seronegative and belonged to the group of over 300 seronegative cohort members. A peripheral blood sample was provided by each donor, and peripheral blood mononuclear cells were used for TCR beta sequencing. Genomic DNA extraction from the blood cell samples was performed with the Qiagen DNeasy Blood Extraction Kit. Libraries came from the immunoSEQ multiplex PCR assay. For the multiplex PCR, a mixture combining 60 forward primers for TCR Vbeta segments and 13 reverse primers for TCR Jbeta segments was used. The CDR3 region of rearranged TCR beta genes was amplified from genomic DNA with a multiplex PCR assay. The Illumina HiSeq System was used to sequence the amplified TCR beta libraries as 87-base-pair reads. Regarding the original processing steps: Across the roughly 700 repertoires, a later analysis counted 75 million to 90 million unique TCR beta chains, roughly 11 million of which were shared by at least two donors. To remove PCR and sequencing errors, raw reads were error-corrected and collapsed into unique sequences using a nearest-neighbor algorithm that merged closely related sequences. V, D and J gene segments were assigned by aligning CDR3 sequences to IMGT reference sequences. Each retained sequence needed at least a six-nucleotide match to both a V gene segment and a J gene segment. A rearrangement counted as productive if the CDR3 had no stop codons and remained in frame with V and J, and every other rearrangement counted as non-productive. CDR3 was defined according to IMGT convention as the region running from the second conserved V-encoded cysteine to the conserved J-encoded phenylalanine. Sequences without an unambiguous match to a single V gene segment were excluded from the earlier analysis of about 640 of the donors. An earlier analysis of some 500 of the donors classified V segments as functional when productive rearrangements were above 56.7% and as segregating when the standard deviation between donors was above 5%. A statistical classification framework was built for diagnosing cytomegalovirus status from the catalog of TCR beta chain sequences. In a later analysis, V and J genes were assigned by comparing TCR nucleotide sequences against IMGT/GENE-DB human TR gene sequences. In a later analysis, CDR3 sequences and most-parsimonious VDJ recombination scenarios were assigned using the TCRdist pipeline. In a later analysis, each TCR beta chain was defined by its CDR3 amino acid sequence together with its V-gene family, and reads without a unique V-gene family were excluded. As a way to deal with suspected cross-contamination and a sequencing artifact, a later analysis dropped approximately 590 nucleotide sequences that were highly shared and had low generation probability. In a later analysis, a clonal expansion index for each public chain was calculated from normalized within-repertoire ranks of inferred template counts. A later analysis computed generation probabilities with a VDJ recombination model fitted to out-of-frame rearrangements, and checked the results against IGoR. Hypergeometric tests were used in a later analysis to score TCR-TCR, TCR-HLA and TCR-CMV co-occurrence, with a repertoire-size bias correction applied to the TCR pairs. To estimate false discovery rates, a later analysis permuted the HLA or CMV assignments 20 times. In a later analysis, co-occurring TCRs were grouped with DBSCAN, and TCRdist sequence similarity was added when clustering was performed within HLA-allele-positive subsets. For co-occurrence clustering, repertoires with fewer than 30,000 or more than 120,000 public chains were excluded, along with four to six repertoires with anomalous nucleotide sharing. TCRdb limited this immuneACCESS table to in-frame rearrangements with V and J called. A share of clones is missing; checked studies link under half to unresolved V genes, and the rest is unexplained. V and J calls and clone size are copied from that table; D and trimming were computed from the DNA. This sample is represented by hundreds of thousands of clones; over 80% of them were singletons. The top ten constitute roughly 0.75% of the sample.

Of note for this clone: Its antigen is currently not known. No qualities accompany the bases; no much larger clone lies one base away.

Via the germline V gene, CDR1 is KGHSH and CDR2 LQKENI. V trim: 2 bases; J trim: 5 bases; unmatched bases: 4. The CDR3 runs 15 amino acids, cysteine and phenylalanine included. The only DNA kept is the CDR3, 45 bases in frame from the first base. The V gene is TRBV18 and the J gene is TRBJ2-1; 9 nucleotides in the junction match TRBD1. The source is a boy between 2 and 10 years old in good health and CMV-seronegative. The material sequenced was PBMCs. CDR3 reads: CASSPGTGINNEQFF. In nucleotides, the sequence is TGTGCCAGCTCACCAGGGACAGGGATCAACAATGAGCAGTTCTTC.